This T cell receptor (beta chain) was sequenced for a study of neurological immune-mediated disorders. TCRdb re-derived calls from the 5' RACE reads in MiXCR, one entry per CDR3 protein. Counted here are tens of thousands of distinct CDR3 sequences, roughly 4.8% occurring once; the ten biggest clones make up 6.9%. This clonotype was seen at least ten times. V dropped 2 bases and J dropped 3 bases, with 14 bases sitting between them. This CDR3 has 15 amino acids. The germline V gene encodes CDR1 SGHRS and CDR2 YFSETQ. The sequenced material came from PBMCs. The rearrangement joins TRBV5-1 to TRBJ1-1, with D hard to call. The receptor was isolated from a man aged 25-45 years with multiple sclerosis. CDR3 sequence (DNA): TGCGCCAGCAGCTTTTCGGCCCCTGGGGACACTGAAGCTTTCTTT. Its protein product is CASSFSAPGDTEAFF. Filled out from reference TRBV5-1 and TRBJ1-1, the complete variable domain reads KAGVTQTPRYLIKTRGQQVTLSCSPISGHRSVSWYQQTPGQGLQFLFEYFSETQRNKGNFPGRFSGRQFSNSRSEMNVSTLELGDSALYLCASSFSAPGDTEAFFGQGTRLTVV.